This T cell receptor beta chain was captured by sequencing in a study of naive and memory T cell subsets (dated by TCRdb to 2017 to 2019). With regard to the full study: The study applied an open-source, UMI-based TCR alpha and beta sequencing pipeline to sorted naive and memory peripheral blood T cell subsets. IgG serology results and the functional CMV T cell responses were in complete agreement. RNA was DNase-treated and reverse transcribed with TCR constant-region primers, mostly using SuperScript III. The full study reports these points: RNA-based TCR counts may be influenced by expression changes linked to T cell activation and differentiation. The repertoire findings for the naive and memory subsets could not be validated against a ground truth, as none was available. In both CD4 and CD8 cells, the Gini index increased while Shannon and inverse Simpson diversity decreased from naive through CM, EM and EMRA. Single alpha or beta chain sequences, rather than paired alpha/beta receptors, were used to define clonotypes. TCR abundance followed a power law with an exponent that was different for naive and memory subsets but consistent across the three individuals. Following error correction, more than 95% of naive TCR sequences occurred only once, which made naive abundance distributions much steeper than those of memory subsets.

The protocol used for the library was UMI-ligation and nested PCR. An equimolar mix of two oligonucleotides covering both TRBC1 and TRBC2 was used as the beta constant-region primer. A single-stranded oligonucleotide bearing the SP2 primer plus a 12-nucleotide UMI was ligated onto the 3' end of the cDNA by T4 RNA ligase 1. Four rounds of PCR were used to amplify ligated cDNA, with nested alpha and beta constant-region primers being used together with the SP2 primer. Incubation of the ligation reaction lasted about 19-24 hours at 16 degrees C. PCR2 was typically run as a SYBR Green qPCR and stopped at a predetermined threshold to prevent over-amplification. All purifications after the first were performed with Agencourt AMPure XP magnetic beads. Library amounts were measured by Qubit and library quality was assessed on a TapeStation, where the main peak was expected at around 650 bp. The pooled libraries were sequenced on an Illumina MiSeq using v2 2x251 paired-end kits, which usually yielded roughly 0.85-2.3 million reads per sample. Each sample's library went into the pool at approximately 4.3 nM, and about 4.5-7% PhiX was added to help with cluster recognition. The authors' pipeline ran thus. FASTQ reads processed by Demultiplexor were assigned V and J genes by Decombinator through tag matching that tolerated a single base-pair mismatch. By using UMIs, Collapsinator corrected both sequencing errors and the frequency errors caused by PCR heterogeneity. CDR3Translator translated TCRs and extracted CDR3s from the conserved cysteine to the FGXG phenylalanine, flagging non-productive sequences. Repertoires were subsampled to equal numbers of UMI-defined TCRs before Gini, Shannon entropy and inverse Simpson indices were calculated. Power-law fits to clonotype abundance distributions were performed by maximum likelihood within the linear range. On one naive CD8 sample, the pipeline and MIGEC gave similar UMI counts, unique TCR numbers and clonal distributions. Repertoires were searched for 7,000 to 7,500 CMV-associated CDR3 sequences compiled from VDJdb and a published dataset. TCRdb reworked the public reads: Q25 trimming with fastp, MiXCR clone assembly, productive beta chains retained. For every CDR3 protein sequence, its rows merge into one entry that carries the most common genes and DNA. TCRdb's processing, not the authors', yielded these V and J calls. A total of 70,000 to 95,000 distinct CDR3 sequences appear in this sample, around 7% of them only once. 1.6% of the sample lies in the top ten.

Separate amplification of TCR alpha and beta chain libraries was performed from the second PCR step onward. To determine each donor's CMV status, fresh PBMCs were stimulated overnight with CMV viral lysate, and IFNgamma production from CD4+ T cells was then assessed. CD4 T cells were positively selected with Miltenyi beads, followed by positive selection of CD8 T cells from the CD4-negative fraction. After staining for CD3, CD4, CD8, CD45RA, CD27 and a live/dead dye, cells were sorted on a BD Aria II into four subsets based on CD45RA and CD27. Blood came from a few healthy volunteers, each fractionated into CD4 and CD8 T cells and then into four differentiation subsets. Approximately 120 ml of peripheral blood was taken from each donor, and PBMC were separated by density-gradient centrifugation on Ficoll-Paque PLUS. After sorting, cells were lysed in RLT buffer, RNA was extracted using a Qiagen RNeasy kit, and the extracted RNA was stored at -80 degrees C.

As for this clonotype: Its target antigen remains unknown. Base-call qualities are not available, and no considerably larger clone is one nucleotide away.

The CDR3 contains 11 residues, cysteine and phenylalanine counted. The retained sequence is limited to the CDR3, 33 bases, with the frame set at the first base. The junction carries 16 bases between V and J, which are trimmed by 4 bases and 13 bases respectively. The germline V gene (reference sequence) sets CDR1 to GTSNPN and CDR2 to SVGIG. The rearranged chain carries TRBV30 and TRBJ1-2; too little of a D gene remains to name it. The clonotype was recovered from a human donor in good health. Specimen: central memory CD4+ T cells from blood. Interpreted using the paper, the cell subset or site label stands for: central memory, CD45RA- CD27+. The nucleotide sequence reads as follows: TGTGCCTGGACCCCAAGGAGGGCGACCACCTTC. This codes for CAWTPRRATTF.